These 29 T cell receptor beta chains were all obtained from the same sample, sequenced in a study of CD4 T cells in relation to SARS-CoV-2 and coronaviruses. Clones were sequenced by immunoSEQ multiplex PCR, and TCRdb holds only the in-frame ones, with some missing. Among 60,000 to 80,000 clones listed, 87% were seen once. Unexposed donor CD4+ T cells date from about 2011-2018, before the COVID-19 pandemic. Sequences were obtained from memory CD4+ T cells from PBMCs. These receptors came from a human donor in good health.

The chain couples TRBV25-1 to TRBJ2-4; D is undetermined. This CDR3 region has 15 residues. Germline CDR1 and CDR2: MGHDK and SYGVNS. Trimming took 3 bases from V and 0 from J, leaving 9 bases between them. This CDR3 reads CASSDASLAKNIQYF. The CDR3 DNA sequence: TGTGCCAGCAGTGACGCATCTCTAGCCAAAAACATTCAGTACTTC.

The CDR3 nucleotides read TGTGCCAGCAGTTTCCTCGGGACAGGGACAGATACGCAGTATTTT. Amino acids: CASSFLGTGTDTQYF. This chain links TRBV27 with TRBJ2-3, with TRBD1 matching over 9 bases. The CDR3 is made up of 15 amino acids. V was clipped by 3 bases and J by 3 bases; unmatched bases: 4. Germline CDR1 is MNHEY and CDR2 is SMNVEV (reference sequence).

The chain combines TRBV24-1 with TRBJ1-2; D is ambiguous. The CDR3 length is 16 residues. The germline V gene encodes CDR1 KGHDR and CDR2 SFDVKD. Deletions cut 3 bases from V and 0 bases from J, with 13 bases between. The CDR3 sequence is CATSDRGREANYGYTF. The DNA of the CDR3 is TGTGCCACCAGTGATCGTGGTAGGGAGGCTAACTATGGCTACACCTTC.

The rearrangement uses TRBV7-2 and TRBJ1-2; D gene ambiguous. Trimming pared 1 base from V and 8 bases from J, leaving 14 bases between. CDR3 length: 14 residues. Germline V gene lookup returns CDR1 SGHTA and CDR2 FQGNSA. The CDR3 coding sequence is TGTGCCAGCAGCTTAGATGGCAGCCTAGAGGGCTACACCTTC. This codes for CASSLDGSLEGYTF.

V gene TRBV2 combines with J gene TRBJ2-6; D is uncertain. Trimming removed 1 base at V and 0 bases at J, with 7 bases between. This CDR3 contains 16 residues. From germline, CDR1 is SNHLY and CDR2 FYNNEI. For the CDR3, the DNA is TGTGCCAGCAGTGAAGTCCGGAGCTCTGGGGCCAACGTCCTGACTTTC. Amino acid sequence: CASSEVRSSGANVLTF.

The J gene is TRBJ1-2, the V gene TRBV6-5; 8 nucleotides align to TRBD1. The germline CDR1 and CDR2 sequences are MNHEY and SVGAGI. J gave up 6 bases and V 7 bases, and 4 bases lay outside the gene matches. This CDR3 is built from 12 residues. The CDR3 DNA sequence: TGTGCCAGCACGGACAGGGTCCATGGCTACACCTTC. Translating gives CASTDRVHGYTF.

The genes are TRBV6-1 and TRBJ2-7, with a tentative D call TRBD2 (5 bases). The CDR3 runs to 13 residues. Germline V gene lookup returns CDR1 MNHNS and CDR2 SASEGT. Trimming took 2 bases from V and 3 from J, leaving 8 bases between them. The CDR3 DNA reads TGTGCCAGCAGTGAATCGGACTTCTACGAGCAGTACTTC. It is translated as CASSESDFYEQYF.

The chain combines TRBV27 with TRBJ1-4; D is perhaps TRBD1 (6 bases). CDR1 MNHEY and CDR2 SMNVEV come from the germline V gene (reference sequence). The CDR3 is made up of 15 amino acids. V was pared by 6 bases and J by 5 bases, with 16 bases between. This chain's CDR3 is CASRSHREENEKLFF. For the CDR3, the DNA is TGTGCCAGCAGGTCTCACAGGGAAGAAAATGAAAAACTGTTTTTT.

The table lists this clone with a count of one. This chain joins TRBV7-8 and TRBJ1-5, with TRBD1 matching 7 bases. Germline CDR1 is SGHVS and CDR2 is FQNEAQ. The CDR3 length is 13 residues. V was clipped by 5 bases and J by 4 bases; unmatched bases: 2. CDR3 in DNA: TGTGCCAGCAGCCAGGGACAGAATCAGCCCCAGCATTTT. This translates into CASSQGQNQPQHF. Looking up the rest from reference TRBV7-8 and TRBJ1-5 gives the full variable domain: GAGVSQSPRYKVAKRGQDVALRCDPISGHVSLFWYQQALGQGPEFLTYFQNEAQLDKSGLPSDRFFAERPEGSVSTLKIQRTQQEDSAVYLCASSQGQNQPQHFGDGTRLSIL.

The rearrangement uses TRBV5-1 and TRBJ2-1; 8 nucleotides agree with TRBD2. The CDR3 has 15 residues. The ends lost 6 bases at V and 1 base at J; junction bases unmatched: 6. CDR1 SGHRS and CDR2 YFSETQ come from the germline V gene. CDR3 bases: TGCGCCAGCATACCTTTAGCGGGATCCTACAATGAGCAGTTCTTC. Translation: CASIPLAGSYNEQFF.

The chain is built from TRBV11-2 and TRBJ2-1, with TRBD2 matching 10 bases. The V and J ends lost 5 bases and 4 bases, in that order; junction bases with no gene match: 8. The CDR3 spans 16 residues. Germline V lookup: CDR1 SGHAT, CDR2 FQNNGV. The CDR3: CASSRLTSGSYNEQFF. CDR3 nucleotide sequence: TGTGCCAGCAGCCGTCTGACTAGCGGGTCGTACAATGAGCAGTTCTTC.

The V call is TRBV28, the J call TRBJ1-5, with a weak D call TRBD1 (6 bases). Trimming took off 8 bases at V and 2 bases at J, with 16 bases between the two ends. Germline V gene data show CDR1 as MDHEN and CDR2 as SYDVKM. This CDR3 region has 15 residues. CDR3 in amino acids: CASPHQGNGNQPQHF. The CDR3 DNA is TGTGCCAGCCCCCACCAGGGGAACGGCAATCAGCCCCAGCATTTT.

This chain connects TRBV19 to TRBJ1-5; the D gene is possibly TRBD1 (6 bases). V was pared by 4 bases and J by 4 bases, with 17 bases between. Per germline, CDR1 LNHDA and CDR2 SQIVND (reference sequence). The CDR3 contains 16 residues. CDR3 in amino acids: CASSKAHRVLNQPQHF. The CDR3 nucleotides read TGTGCCAGTAGTAAAGCCCACAGGGTACTGAATCAGCCCCAGCATTTT.

The gene calls are TRBV5-5 and TRBJ1-1; TRBD1 aligns across 9 bases. The CDR3 is made up of 14 amino acids. Germline V lookup: CDR1 SGHKS, CDR2 YYEKEE (reference sequence). Trimming removed 1 base from V and 7 bases from J; junction bases left unmatched: 5. CDR3 sequence: CASSLRDRVGEAFF. The CDR3 nucleotides read TGTGCCAGCAGCTTGCGGGACAGGGTGGGTGAAGCTTTCTTT.

The CDR3 nucleotides are TGCGCCAGCAGCCGGGACGGGGTCCAGGAGACCCAGTACTTC. This translates into CASSRDGVQETQYF. The chain joins TRBV5-1 to TRBJ2-5, with D tentatively TRBD1 or TRBD2 (5 bases each). The CDR3 totals 14 residues. Germline values: CDR1 SGHRS, CDR2 YFSETQ. V lost 4 bases and J lost 5, with 15 bases in between.

The rearrangement joins TRBV7-3 to TRBJ2-3; D not certain. The germline V gene has CDR1 SGHTA and CDR2 FQGTGA. The V gene lost 5 bases and the J gene lost 4 bases, with 10 bases spanning the gap. There are 13 residues in the CDR3. The CDR3 DNA sequence: TGTGCCAGCAGCCTCTCTTCGGCAGATACGCAGTATTTT. This translates into CASSLSSADTQYF.

The chain uses TRBV27 and TRBJ1-2; no clear D gene. The CDR3 contains 16 residues. V dropped 3 bases and J dropped 2 bases, with 16 bases sitting between them. In germline, CDR1 is MNHEY, CDR2 SMNVEV (reference sequence). The CDR3 region is CASSLFSPLRNYGYTF. As DNA, the CDR3 is TGTGCCAGCAGTTTGTTCAGTCCATTAAGGAACTATGGCTACACCTTC.

The table lists this clone with a few counts. The V gene is TRBV10-1, the J gene TRBJ1-2; D remains unclear. V was clipped by 8 bases and J by 8 bases, with 12 bases between them. This CDR3 is built from 11 residues. CDR1 is WNHNN and CDR2 is SYGVQD in the germline V gene (reference sequence). The CDR3 sequence is CASDGLGGYTF. Written as DNA, the CDR3 is TGCGCCAGCGATGGACTGGGCGGCTACACCTTC.

This clone was detected once. The chain uses TRBV5-1 and TRBJ2-5, with D unclear. This CDR3 is built from 14 residues. Germline V lookup: CDR1 SGHRS, CDR2 YFSETQ. Trimming pared 5 bases from V and 5 bases from J, leaving 16 bases between. As DNA, the CDR3 is TGCGCCAGCAGGTCCCCAACAGATTGGGAGACCCAGTACTTC. It translates to CASRSPTDWETQYF.

The CDR3 DNA follows: TGTGCCAGCAGCTACCCGGGGGGGGCTAATTCACCCCTCCACTTT. The encoded protein is CASSYPGGANSPLHF. The rearrangement links TRBV28 to TRBJ1-6; tentatively, D is TRBD1 (6 bases). The CDR3 totals 15 residues. Looked up from germline, CDR1 is MDHEN and CDR2 is SYDVKM. V was pared by 6 bases and J by 6 bases, with 15 bases between.

A few counts support this clone. This chain links TRBV2 with TRBJ1-1, with no clear D. The CDR3 is made up of 10 amino acids. Trimming stripped 5 bases from V and 6 bases from J, with 4 bases between. Germline CDR1 and CDR2: SNHLY and FYNNEI. DNA for the CDR3: TGTGCCAGCAGTAGGGCTGAAGCTTTCTTT. Encoded protein: CASSRAEAFF.

The chain carries TRBV19 and TRBJ2-1; a possible D gene is TRBD2 (6 bases). Germline CDR1 and CDR2: LNHDA and SQIVND (reference sequence). This CDR3 is 15 amino acids long. V gave up 4 bases and J gave up 3 bases, with 13 bases separating them. Here the CDR3 reads CASSSISGHYNEQFF. The CDR3, as DNA: TGTGCCAGTAGTAGCATCAGCGGGCACTACAATGAGCAGTTCTTC.

The rearrangement links TRBV6-4 to TRBJ2-5, with unresolved D. Germline loops: CDR1 MRHNA, CDR2 SNTAGT. This CDR3 is 13 amino acids long. Trimming left V 0 bases short and J 4 bases short, with 6 bases between. CDR3 residues: CASSDSLGETQYF. The CDR3 nucleotides are TGTGCCAGCAGTGACTCCCTAGGAGAGACCCAGTACTTC.

This clone came up once. This chain connects TRBV30 to TRBJ1-5; a possible D gene is TRBD1 (5 bases). Germline V CDR1 and CDR2: GTSNPN, SVGIG (reference sequence). V lost 4 bases to trimming and J lost 1 base, with 14 bases between them. The CDR3 consists of 15 residues. CDR3 sequence reads: CAWNPGGGSNQPQHF. In nucleotides, the CDR3 is TGTGCCTGGAATCCGGGCGGGGGGAGCAATCAGCCCCAGCATTTT.

This rearrangement joins TRBV4-1 to TRBJ1-3; 9 nucleotides agree with TRBD1. Germline V CDR1 and CDR2: MGHRA, YSYEKL. The CDR3 has 16 amino acids. After removal of 0 bases from V and 6 bases from J, the junction contained 6 bases not matched to a gene. CDR3 sequence reads: CASSQDLGTGTNTIYF. The CDR3 nucleotides read TGCGCCAGCAGCCAAGATCTTGGGACAGGGACAAACACCATATATTTT.

The CDR3 here is CASSLFRGGGNYYEQYF. DNA for the CDR3: TGTGCCAGCAGTTTATTTCGTGGGGGGGGAAATTACTACGAGCAGTACTTC. The J gene is TRBJ2-7, the V gene TRBV27; 7 bases line up with TRBD2. The CDR3 is 17 amino acids. Germline values: CDR1 MNHEY, CDR2 SMNVEV (reference sequence). With 1 base clipped from V and 3 bases from J, the junction kept 12 bases outside the gene matches.

The CDR3 DNA is TGTGCCAGCAGGGGAGTGAGGATAGTGAGCGATGAGCAGTTCTTC. It codes for CASRGVRIVSDEQFF. V and J are TRBV28 and TRBJ2-1; D might be TRBD2 (5 bases). The CDR3 is 15 residues long. The V end lost 6 bases, the J end lost 8 bases, and 20 bases lay between the germline ends. In germline, CDR1 is MDHEN, CDR2 SYDVKM. Full variable domain (rest looked up from reference TRBV28 and TRBJ2-1): DVKVTQSSRYLVKRTGEKVFLECVQDMDHENMFWYRQDPGLGLRLIYFSYDVKMKEKGDIPEGYSVSREKKERFSLILESASTNQTSMYLCASRGVRIVSDEQFFGPGTRLTVL.

This chain uses TRBV9 with TRBJ1-2, with TRBD1 as a possible D gene (5 bases). Germline V gene data show CDR1 as SGDLS and CDR2 as YYNGEE. The V end lost 4 bases, the J end lost 4 bases, and 14 bases lay between the germline ends. The CDR3 loop spans 14 amino acids. This CDR3 is CASSSRGGSYGYTF. DNA of the CDR3: TGTGCCAGCAGCTCCCGGGGGGGGAGCTATGGCTACACCTTC. Based on the CDR3 plus reference TRBV9 and TRBJ1-2, the full variable domain is DSGVTQTPKHLITATGQRVTLRCSPRSGDLSVYWYQQSLDQGLQFLIQYYNGEERAKGNILERFSAQQFPDLHSELNLSSLELGDSALYFCASSSRGGSYGYTFGSGTRLTVV.

This sequence joins TRBV6-5 and TRBJ1-2; 7 positions match TRBD1. The CDR3 is 13 residues long. Trimming took 5 bases from V and 4 from J; bases not matched to a gene: 4. Germline V gives CDR1 MNHEY, CDR2 SVGAGI. The CDR3 here is CASSPDRAYGYTF. The CDR3 DNA follows: TGTGCCAGCAGTCCCGACAGGGCCTATGGCTACACCTTC.